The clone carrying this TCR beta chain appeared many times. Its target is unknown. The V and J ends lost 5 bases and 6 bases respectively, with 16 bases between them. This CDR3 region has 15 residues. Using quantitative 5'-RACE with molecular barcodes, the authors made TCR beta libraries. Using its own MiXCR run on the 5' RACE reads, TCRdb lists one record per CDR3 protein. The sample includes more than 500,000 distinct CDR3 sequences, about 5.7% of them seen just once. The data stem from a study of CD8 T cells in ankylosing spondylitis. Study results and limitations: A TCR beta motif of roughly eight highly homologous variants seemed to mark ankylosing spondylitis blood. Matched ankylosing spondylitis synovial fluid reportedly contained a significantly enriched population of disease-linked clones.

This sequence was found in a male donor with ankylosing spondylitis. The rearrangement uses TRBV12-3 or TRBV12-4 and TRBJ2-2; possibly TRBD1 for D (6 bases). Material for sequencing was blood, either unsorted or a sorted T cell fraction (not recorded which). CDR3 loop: CASSGVRGSAGELFF. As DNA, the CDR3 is TGTGCCAGCAGTGGGGTCAGGGGTTCCGCCGGGGAGCTGTTTTTT.